What follows are 6 T cell receptor beta chains derived from one specimen sequenced in a study of control samples from healthy donors and cancer patients (dated by TCRdb to about 2020). The library relied on the immunoSEQ multiplex PCR assay. TCRdb mirrors the immuneACCESS table, restricted to in-frame sequences. Some clones are absent from its copies; in checked studies, under half trace to an unresolved V gene, and the reason for the others is unknown. The sample table holds around 200,000 clones, of which about 93% were seen once. Roughly 1.5% of the sample rests with the top ten. Sequenced material: blood. The receptors originated from a man aged 18 to 35 in good health.

This clone was seen only once. CDR3 bases: TGTGCCAGCAGCCAACAGGAAACCGGGGAGCTGTTTTTT. This translates into CASSQQETGELFF. The chain combines TRBV14 with TRBJ2-2; D is undetermined. CDR3 length equals 13 residues. CDR1 is SGHDN, CDR2 FVKESK, per germline. Trimming stripped 2 bases from V and 5 bases from J, with 6 bases between.

The rearrangement joins TRBV6-1 to TRBJ1-6; D gene unclear. The length of the CDR3 is 14 residues. Germline CDR1 is MNHNS and CDR2 is SASEGT. The V end lost 2 bases, the J end lost 4 bases, and 6 bases lay between the germline ends. The CDR3 here is CASSERQYNSPLHF. DNA of the CDR3: TGTGCCAGCAGTGAACGGCAGTATAATTCACCCCTCCACTTT.

CDR3 sequence (DNA): TGCGCCAGCAGTCAAAGGACAGGGGGAAACACCATATATTTT. It encodes CASSQRTGGNTIYF. The chain recombines TRBV23-1 with TRBJ1-3; the match to TRBD1 covers 8 bases. TRBV23-1 is reported as an ORF; its role is uncertain. This CDR3 contains 14 residues. V lost 2 bases to trimming and J lost 4 bases; unmatched junction nucleotides: 1.

V and J are TRBV10-3 and TRBJ1-5; D call uncertain. CDR1 and CDR2 from the germline V gene are ENHRY and SYGVKD. The ends were cut back, 0 bases at V and 8 bases at J, with 11 bases in the middle. This CDR3 comprises 14 residues. CDR3 DNA sequence: TGTGCCATCAGTGAGTCAGAATATGCGGAGCCCCAGCATTTT. It codes for CAISESEYAEPQHF.

This clone was seen only a few times. The genes are TRBV15 and TRBJ1-6; TRBD1 aligns across 10 bases. Looked up from germline, CDR1 is LNHNV and CDR2 is YYDKDF (reference sequence). The CDR3 spans 14 residues. Trimming removed 3 bases from V and 8 bases from J; junction bases left unmatched: 1. The CDR3 protein is CATSRTGGHSPLHF. The CDR3 coding sequence is TGTGCCACCAGCAGGACAGGGGGCCATTCACCCCTCCACTTT.

The rearrangement uses TRBV10-3 and TRBJ1-2, with 10 bases identical to TRBD1. CDR1 is ENHRY and CDR2 is SYGVKD in the germline V gene. The J segment lost 6 bases and the V segment lost 0 bases, leaving 4 bases of the junction unmatched. The CDR3 contains 15 residues. This CDR3 is CAISESLDRGHGYTF. The DNA for the CDR3 is TGTGCCATCAGTGAGTCCCTAGACAGGGGGCATGGCTACACCTTC.